The 10 T cell receptor beta chains below were found in one sample sequenced in a study of cytomegalovirus exposure and HLA in healthy donors. Assay: immunoSEQ multiplex PCR; the TCRdb copy retains only in-frame clones and omits some. This sample has 140,000 or so clones, with approximately 92% found just once. The sequencing sample was made of PBMCs. These TCRs come from a woman between 18 and 29 years old in good health and CMV-seropositive.

The V and J genes are TRBV28 and TRBJ2-5, with 8 bases fitting TRBD2. V was pared by 6 bases and J by 5 bases, with 14 bases of the junction left unmatched. Germline-derived CDR1 and CDR2 are MDHEN and SYDVKM. The CDR3 length is 16 residues. CDR3 residues: CASSILIGTRDETQYF. The CDR3 DNA is TGTGCCAGCAGCATTCTCATCGGGACTAGAGACGAGACCCAGTACTTC.

The V and J genes are TRBV27 and TRBJ2-1, with 8 positions matching TRBD2. The CDR3 runs 12 residues. The J segment lost 10 bases and the V segment lost 5 bases, leaving 4 bases of the junction unmatched. CDR1 and CDR2 from the germline V gene are MNHEY and SMNVEV (reference sequence). Here the CDR3 DNA reads TGTGCCAGCAGTCCGACTAGCGCGGAGCAGTTCTTC. Protein product: CASSPTSAEQFF.

V is TRBV19 and J is TRBJ2-1, with D maybe TRBD2 (6 bases). The V and J ends lost 3 bases and 7 bases respectively, with 16 bases between them. This CDR3 comprises 15 residues. Germline V lookup: CDR1 LNHDA, CDR2 SQIVND (reference sequence). CDR3 residues: CASSIGWRGENEQFF. CDR3 bases: TGTGCCAGTAGTATTGGGTGGCGGGGTGAGAATGAGCAGTTCTTC. The complete variable domain, with remaining parts taken from reference TRBV19 and TRBJ2-1, reads DGGITQSPKYLFRKEGQNVTLSCEQNLNHDAMYWYRQDPGQGLRLIYYSQIVNDFQKGDIAEGYSVSREKKESFPLTVTSAQKNPTAFYLCASSIGWRGENEQFFGPGTRLTVL.

The genes are TRBV6-4 and TRBJ2-2; 8 bases map to TRBD2. This CDR3 has 19 amino acids. Germline V gene sequence: CDR1 MRHNA, CDR2 SNTAGT. The junction had 21 bases not matched to a gene; V was cut back by 3 bases and J by 9 bases. In DNA form, the CDR3 reads TGTGCCAGCAGTGATAGTCAGACGGGGGGGGAGACCAAACGCTGGGAGCTGTTTTTT. This encodes CASSDSQTGGETKRWELFF.

This chain joins TRBV4-2 and TRBJ2-1; no reliable D call. From germline, CDR1 is LGHNA and CDR2 YNFKEQ. V was shortened by 0 bases and J by 3 bases, with 9 bases between the two germline ends. The CDR3 has 15 residues. DNA of the CDR3: TGTGCCAGCAGCCAAGATCGCCTAGTCTACAATGAGCAGTTCTTC. Protein sequence: CASSQDRLVYNEQFF.

This rearrangement joins TRBV28 to TRBJ2-6, with D perhaps matching TRBD1 (6 bases). CDR1 is MDHEN, CDR2 SYDVKM, per germline. Trimming took off 5 bases at V and 0 bases at J, with 8 bases between the two ends. CDR3 length equals 15 residues. The CDR3 region has the DNA TGTGCCAGCAGTACAGGGAGCTCTGGGGCCAACGTCCTGACTTTC. Translation gives CASSTGSSGANVLTF.

V gene TRBV28 combines with J gene TRBJ2-7; TRBD1 agrees at 7 bases. V gave up 5 bases and J gave up 0 bases; unmatched junction bases: 7. The V gene's germline CDR1 is MDHEN and CDR2 SYDVKM. CDR3 length equals 15 residues. Here the CDR3 reads CASSPGQRSSYEQYF. CDR3 coding DNA: TGTGCCAGCAGTCCGGGACAGCGCAGCTCCTACGAGCAGTACTTC.

This chain uses TRBV30 with TRBJ2-3; 10 nucleotides agree with TRBD2. The length of the CDR3 is 13 residues. The trim removed 4 bases at V and 5 bases at J, leaving 3 bases unmatched. In germline, CDR1 is GTSNPN, CDR2 SVGIG (reference sequence). CDR3 sequence: CAWTSGGIDTQYF. The CDR3, as DNA: TGTGCCTGGACTAGCGGGGGTATAGATACGCAGTATTTT. The full variable domain, in which reference TRBV30 and TRBJ2-3 provide the parts outside the CDR3, is SQTIHQWPATLVQPVGSPLSLECTVEGTSNPNLYWYRQAAGRGLQLLFYSVGIGQISSEVPQNLSASRPQDRQFILSSKKLLLSDSGFYLCAWTSGGIDTQYFGPGTRLTVL.

V usage is TRBV4-1 and J usage is TRBJ2-7; 12 nucleotides line up with TRBD1. The CDR3 consists of 16 residues. Germline V CDR1 and CDR2: MGHRA, YSYEKL. V lost 2 bases and J lost 6; bases outside the gene matches: 8. The CDR3 DNA sequence: TGCGCCAGCAGCCAATATACGGGACAGGGGGCCCTCGAGCAGTACTTC. Translated, it gives CASSQYTGQGALEQYF.

This clone was picked up one time. J is TRBJ1-1 and V is TRBV4-1; perhaps TRBD1 as D (5 bases). The CDR3 runs 14 residues. The germline gives CDR1 MGHRA, CDR2 YSYEKL. V shed 5 bases and J shed 1 base, with 11 bases lying between them. CDR3 region: CASSSQGRNTEAFF. CDR3 nucleotides: TGCGCCAGCAGCTCGCAGGGAAGGAACACTGAAGCTTTCTTT.